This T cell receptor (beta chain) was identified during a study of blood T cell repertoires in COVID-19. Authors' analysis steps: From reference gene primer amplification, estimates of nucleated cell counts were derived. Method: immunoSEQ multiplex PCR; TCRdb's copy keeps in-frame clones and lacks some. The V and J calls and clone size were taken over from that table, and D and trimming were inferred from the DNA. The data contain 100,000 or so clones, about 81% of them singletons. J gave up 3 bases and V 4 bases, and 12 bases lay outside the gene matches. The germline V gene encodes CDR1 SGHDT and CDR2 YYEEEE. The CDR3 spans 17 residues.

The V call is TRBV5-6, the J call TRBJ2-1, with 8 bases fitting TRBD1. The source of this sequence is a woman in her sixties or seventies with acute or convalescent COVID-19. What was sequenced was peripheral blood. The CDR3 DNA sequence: TGTGCCAGCAGCCGAAATCCAGGGGGCCGGAACTACAATGAGCAGTTCTTC. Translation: CASSRNPGGRNYNEQFF.